Listed here is a single T cell receptor (beta chain). The data derive from a study of shared clonotypes between healthy human individuals. V was clipped by 5 bases and J by 6 bases; unmatched bases: 10. The CDR3 has 15 amino acids. CDR1 and CDR2 from the germline V gene are SGHRS and YFSETQ. Sequenced by immunoSEQ multiplex PCR; TCRdb stores in-frame clones only, minus some. The sample has roughly 1,000,000 clones; 70% to 80% are singletons. The rearrangement links TRBV5-1 to TRBJ2-1, with TRBD2 identical over 8 bases. This clonotype originated in a man aged 18 to 29 in good health. Some clones in this sample may be carry-over from other donors' samples. Sequencing input: memory CD4+ T cells from PBMCs. Subset here: CD45RA-negative fraction. CDR3 sequence reads: CASREAGDGSNEQFF. The CDR3 DNA reads TGCGCCAGCAGGGAAGCGGGAGATGGTTCCAATGAGCAGTTCTTC.